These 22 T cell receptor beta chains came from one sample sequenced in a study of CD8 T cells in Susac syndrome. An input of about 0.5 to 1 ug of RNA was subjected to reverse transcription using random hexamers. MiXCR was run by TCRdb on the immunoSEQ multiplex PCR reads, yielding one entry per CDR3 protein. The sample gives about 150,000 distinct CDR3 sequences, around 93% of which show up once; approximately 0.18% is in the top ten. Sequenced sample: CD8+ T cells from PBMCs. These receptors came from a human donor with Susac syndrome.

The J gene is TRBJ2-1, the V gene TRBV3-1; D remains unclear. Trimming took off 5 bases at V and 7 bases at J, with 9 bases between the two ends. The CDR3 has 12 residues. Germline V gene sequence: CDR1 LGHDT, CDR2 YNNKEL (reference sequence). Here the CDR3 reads CASSIVVNEQFF. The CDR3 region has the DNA TGTGCCAGCAGCATAGTAGTGAATGAGCAGTTCTTC.

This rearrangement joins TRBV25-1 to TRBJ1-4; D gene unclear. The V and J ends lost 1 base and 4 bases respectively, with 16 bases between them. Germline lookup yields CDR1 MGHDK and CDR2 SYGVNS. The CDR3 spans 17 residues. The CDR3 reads CASSEWGEGWHNEKLFF. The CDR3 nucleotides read TGTGCCAGCAGTGAATGGGGAGAAGGTTGGCATAATGAAAAACTGTTTTTT.

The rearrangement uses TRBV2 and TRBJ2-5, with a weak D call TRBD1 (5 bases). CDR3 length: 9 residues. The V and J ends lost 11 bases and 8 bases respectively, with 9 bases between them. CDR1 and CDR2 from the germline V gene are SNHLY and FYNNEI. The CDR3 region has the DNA TGTGCCGGGGCAAGAACCCAGTACTTC. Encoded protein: CAGARTQYF.

The CDR3 loop reads CASSSLGSYEQYF. The CDR3 DNA is TGCGCCAGCAGCTCCCTAGGTTCCTACGAGCAGTACTTC. The V call is TRBV5-1, the J call TRBJ2-7; D remains ambiguous. The germline gives CDR1 SGHRS, CDR2 YFSETQ. The CDR3 runs to 13 residues. V lost 3 bases and J lost 1, with 8 bases in between.

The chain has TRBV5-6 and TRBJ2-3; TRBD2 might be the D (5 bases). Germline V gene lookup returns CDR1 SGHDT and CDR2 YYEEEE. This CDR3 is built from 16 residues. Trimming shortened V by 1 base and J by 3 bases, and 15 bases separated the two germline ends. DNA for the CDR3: TGTGCCAGCAGCTTGTTCGTGGGAGCGACGACAGATACGCAGTATTTT. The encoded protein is CASSLFVGATTDTQYF.

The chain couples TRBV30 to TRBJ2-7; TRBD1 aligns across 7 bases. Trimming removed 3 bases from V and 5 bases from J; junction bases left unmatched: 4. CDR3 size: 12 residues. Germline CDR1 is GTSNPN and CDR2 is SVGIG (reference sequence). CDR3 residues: CAWSDRVNEQYF. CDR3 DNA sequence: TGTGCCTGGAGCGACAGGGTCAACGAGCAGTACTTC.

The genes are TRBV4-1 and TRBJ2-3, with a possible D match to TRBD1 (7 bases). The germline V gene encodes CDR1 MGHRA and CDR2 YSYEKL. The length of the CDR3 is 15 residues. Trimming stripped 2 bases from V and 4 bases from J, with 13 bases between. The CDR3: CASSQTPGGSDTQYF. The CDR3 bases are TGCGCCAGCAGCCAAACCCCAGGGGGGTCAGATACGCAGTATTTT.

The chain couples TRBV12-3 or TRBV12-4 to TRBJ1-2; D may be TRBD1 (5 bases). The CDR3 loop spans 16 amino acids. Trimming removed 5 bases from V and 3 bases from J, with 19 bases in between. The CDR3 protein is CASSLDYPAGYYGYTF. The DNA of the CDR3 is TGTGCCAGCAGTCTAGATTATCCAGCAGGGTACTATGGCTACACCTTC.

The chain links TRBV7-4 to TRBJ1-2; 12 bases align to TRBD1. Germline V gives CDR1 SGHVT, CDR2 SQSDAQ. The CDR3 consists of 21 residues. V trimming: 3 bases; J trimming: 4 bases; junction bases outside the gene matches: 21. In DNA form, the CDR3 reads TGTGCCAGCAGCTTTAGGAGTCTCCCAGGGGCCGGGACAGGGGGCCTCTATGGCTACACCTTC. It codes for CASSFRSLPGAGTGGLYGYTF.

The CDR3 sequence: CSASTVSAVHNEQFF. The DNA for the CDR3 is TGCAGTGCTAGTACCGTCTCCGCGGTTCACAATGAGCAGTTCTTC. The chain combines TRBV20-1 with TRBJ2-1; D remains unclear. The germline gives CDR1 DFQATT, CDR2 SNEGSKA (reference sequence). V lost 3 bases, J lost 5 bases, and 17 bases lay in between. The CDR3 sequence is 15 residues long.

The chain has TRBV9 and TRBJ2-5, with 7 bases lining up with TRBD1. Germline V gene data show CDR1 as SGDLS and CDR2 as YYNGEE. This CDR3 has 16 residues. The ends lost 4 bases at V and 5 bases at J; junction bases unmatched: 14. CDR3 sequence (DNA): TGTGCCAGCAGCCAAGAACAGGGGAGTATGGTGGAGACCCAGTACTTC. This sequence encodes CASSQEQGSMVETQYF.

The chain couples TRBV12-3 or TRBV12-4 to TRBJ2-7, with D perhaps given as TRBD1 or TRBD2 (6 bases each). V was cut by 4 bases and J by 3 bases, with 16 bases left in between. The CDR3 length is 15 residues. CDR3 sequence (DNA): TGTGCCAGCAGTTCCAGTGGGGGGCGCATCTACGAGCAGTACTTC. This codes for CASSSSGGRIYEQYF.

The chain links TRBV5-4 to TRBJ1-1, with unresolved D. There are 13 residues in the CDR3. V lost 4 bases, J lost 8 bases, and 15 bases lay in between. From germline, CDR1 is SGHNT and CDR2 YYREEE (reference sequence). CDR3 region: CASSPLLGPEAFF. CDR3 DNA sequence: TGTGCCAGCAGCCCGCTTCTTGGTCCCGAAGCTTTCTTT. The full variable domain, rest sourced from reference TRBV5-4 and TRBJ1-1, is ETGVTQSPTHLIKTRGQQVTLRCSSQSGHNTVSWYQQALGQGPQFIFQYYREEENGRGNFPPRFSGLQFPNYSSELNVNALELDDSALYLCASSPLLGPEAFFGQGTRLTVV.

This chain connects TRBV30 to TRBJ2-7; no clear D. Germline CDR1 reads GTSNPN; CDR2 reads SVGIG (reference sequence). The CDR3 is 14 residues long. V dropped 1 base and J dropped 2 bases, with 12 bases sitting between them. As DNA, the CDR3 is TGTGCCTGGAGTGCCGTGGGGTTTACCTACGAGCAGTACTTC. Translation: CAWSAVGFTYEQYF.

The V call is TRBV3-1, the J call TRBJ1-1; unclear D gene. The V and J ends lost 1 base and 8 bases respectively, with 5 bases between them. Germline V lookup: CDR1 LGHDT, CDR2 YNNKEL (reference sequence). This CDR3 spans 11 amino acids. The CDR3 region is CASSQGYEAFF. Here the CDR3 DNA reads TGTGCCAGCAGCCAAGGATACGAAGCTTTCTTT.

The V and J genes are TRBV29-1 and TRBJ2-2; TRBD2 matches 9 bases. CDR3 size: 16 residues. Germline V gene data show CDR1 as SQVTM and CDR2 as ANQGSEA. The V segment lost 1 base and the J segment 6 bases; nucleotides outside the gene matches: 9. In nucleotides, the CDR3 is TGCAGCGTTGAAGCCCTGTCTAGCGGGGTGGCCGGGGAGCTGTTTTTT. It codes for CSVEALSSGVAGELFF.

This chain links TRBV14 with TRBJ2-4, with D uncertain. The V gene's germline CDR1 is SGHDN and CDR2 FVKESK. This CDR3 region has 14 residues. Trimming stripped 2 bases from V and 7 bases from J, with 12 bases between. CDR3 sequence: CASSQWKEENIQYF. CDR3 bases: TGTGCCAGCAGCCAATGGAAGGAAGAGAACATTCAGTACTTC.

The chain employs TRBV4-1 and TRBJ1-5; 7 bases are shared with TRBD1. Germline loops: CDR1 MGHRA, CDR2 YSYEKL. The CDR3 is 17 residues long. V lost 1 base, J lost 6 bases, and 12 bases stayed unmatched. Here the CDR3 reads CASSQAVTGTVTQPQHF. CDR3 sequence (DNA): TGCGCCAGCAGCCAAGCCGTGACAGGGACGGTCACTCAGCCCCAGCATTTT.

In nucleotides, the CDR3 is TGTGCCAGCAGCCCTTTACCCGGACAGGGAGATGAAAAACTGTTTTTT. Translating gives CASSPLPGQGDEKLFF. The chain uses TRBV28 and TRBJ1-4; 8 bases map to TRBD1. Germline values: CDR1 MDHEN, CDR2 SYDVKM. The CDR3 contains 16 residues. The V segment lost 6 bases and the J segment 6 bases; nucleotides outside the gene matches: 12.

CDR3 DNA sequence: TGTGCCAGCAGTTTTTCGACGGGCTCCTACGAGCAGTACTTC. It translates to CASSFSTGSYEQYF. The chain recombines TRBV27 with TRBJ2-7; D unclear. This CDR3 is built from 14 residues. The germline V and J ends were trimmed by 3 bases and 0 bases, with 9 bases remaining between them. Looked up from germline, CDR1 is MNHEY and CDR2 is SMNVEV (reference sequence).

CDR3 bases: TGCACCAGCAGCCACCCCAGACTAGCTAGCAACATTCAGTACTTC. Residues: CTSSHPRLASNIQYF. The genes are TRBV1 and TRBJ2-4. TRBV1 constitutes a pseudogene. There are 15 residues in the CDR3.

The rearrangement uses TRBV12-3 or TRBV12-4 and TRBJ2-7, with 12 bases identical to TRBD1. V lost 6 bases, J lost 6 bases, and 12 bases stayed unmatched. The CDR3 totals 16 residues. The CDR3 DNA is TGTGCCAGCAGCCTCCGCTCGGGACAGGGGGCAGGCGAGCAGTACTTC. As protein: CASSLRSGQGAGEQYF.